This is a list of T cell receptor beta chains from one sample in a study of CXCR3-negative and CXCR3-positive naive CD8 T cells. TCRdb reprocessed the 5' RACE reads, with one entry per CDR3 protein and no DNA. The sample totals approximately 140,000 distinct CDR3 sequences; its top ten clones hold 0.25% to 0.3%. Specimen: naive CXCR3+ CD8+ T cells from blood. The receptors here all came from a human donor in good health. Some clones in this sample may be carry-over from other donors' samples. Both conserved end residues are part of each CDR3.

V: TRBV28; J: TRBJ2-7; CDR3: CASSPGLANSYEQYF
V: TRBV3-1; J: TRBJ2-1; CDR3: CASRKWDNEQFF
V: TRBV29-1; J: TRBJ2-1; CDR3: CSALTGGYHNEQFF
V: TRBV27; J: TRBJ2-2; CDR3: CASSWDSGTGELFF
V: TRBV20-1; J: TRBJ2-1; CDR3: CSASPRTGISYNEQFF
V: TRBV4-1; J: TRBJ2-1; CDR3: CASSQGVGTFEGNEQFF
V: TRBV7-9; J: TRBJ2-3; CDR3: CASSTASSVDTQYF
V: TRBV11-3; J: TRBJ1-1; CDR3: CASSSIGTAGSTEAFF
V: TRBV12-3/TRBV12-4; J: TRBJ2-3; CDR3: CASSLGGLNTDTQYF
V: TRBV6-2/TRBV6-3; J: TRBJ2-1; CDR3: CATSWTLSSYNEQFF
V: TRBV3-1; J: TRBJ2-7; CDR3: CASSAIGRSYEQYF
V: TRBV5-1; J: TRBJ1-2; CDR3: CASSFTENYGYTF
V: TRBV29-1; J: TRBJ2-3; CDR3: CSVPGVYTDTQYF
V: TRBV3-1; J: TRBJ2-1; CDR3: CASSQGTGYHEQFF
V: TRBV29-1; J: TRBJ2-5; CDR3: CSVDSPTGETQYF